Included here is one T cell receptor beta chain sequence, with context. The study recruited people aged about 18 to 95 years across more than 20 US areas. The authors' processing: How many nucleated cells were present was estimated from reference gene primer amplification. Here immunoSEQ multiplex PCR was the method, and the copy in TCRdb shows in-frame clones only, minus some. V, J and clone size are taken as reported in that table, and D and trimming were inferred from the DNA itself. The sample lists 400,000 to 550,000 clones; 87% were seen once. This sample is part of a study of blood T cell repertoires in COVID-19. This TCR was recovered from a woman younger than 35 with acute COVID-19. The sequenced sample consisted of PBMCs or T cells enriched from blood (not recorded which).

The DNA of the CDR3 is TGTGCCAGTAGTGGGGGGAGCTCCTACAATGAGCAGTTCTTC. Its translation: CASSGGSSYNEQFF. The genes are TRBV19 and TRBJ2-1, with D possibly matching TRBD2 (6 bases). Germline values: CDR1 LNHDA, CDR2 SQIVND (reference sequence). CDR3 size: 14 residues. V was pared by 5 bases and J by 0 bases, with 8 bases between.